This TCR beta chain was recorded in a study of beta chain features in type 1 diabetes. Each sorted fraction was over 98% pure. Worth noting for this clone: What it binds is not known. This sample includes further DNA sequences coding for the same CDR3.

Every isolated RNA sample was fully reverse transcribed, so sequencing captured expressed TCRB transcripts. TCRdb's copy holds only in-frame clones and misses some; the assay was immunoSEQ multiplex PCR. In the table there are about 930,000 clones, 15% to 20% of which are singletons. Trimming took off 5 bases at V and 2 bases at J, with 12 bases between the two ends. The CDR3 sequence is 14 residues long. CDR1 is SGHTA, CDR2 FQGNSA, per germline. Study-wide points: Patients with Type 1 diabetes showed moderately but significantly shorter TCRB CDR3s in all four CD4+ subsets.

The rearrangement links TRBV7-2 to TRBJ2-5, with D possibly matching TRBD2 (7 bases). The clonotype comes from a woman aged 18-29 years in good health. Sequenced: naive CD4+ T cells from blood. The CDR3 bases are TGTGCCAGCAGCAGGGGGGGCACTCAAGAGACCCAGTACTTC. Protein sequence: CASSRGGTQETQYF. The full variable domain, rest sourced from reference TRBV7-2 and TRBJ2-5, is GAGVSQSPSNKVTEKGKDVELRCDPISGHTALYWYRQSLGQGLEFLIYFQGNSAPDKSGLPSDRFSAERTGGSVSTLTIQRTQQEDSAVYLCASSRGGTQETQYFGPGTRLLVL.